These 27 T cell receptor beta chains came from one sample sequenced in a study of blood T cells in healthy people across ages. Sample-barcoded 5' priming and a J-beta primer mix drove a second PCR of about 6 to 12 cycles. MiXCR, run by TCRdb on the 5' RACE reads, gives a single entry per CDR3 protein. The sample shows around 1,900,000 distinct CDR3 sequences, roughly 43% of them seen only once. Sequenced sample: blood. The receptors originated from a human donor in good health.

The chain uses TRBV7-9 and TRBJ2-3; the D call may be TRBD1 or TRBD2 (5 bases each). CDR3 length equals 17 residues. Trimming shortened V by 4 bases and J by 0 bases, and 17 bases separated the two germline ends. Germline V gene sequence: CDR1 SEHNR, CDR2 FQNEAQ (reference sequence). CDR3 loop: CASSSGTTFLSTDTQYF. The CDR3 region has the DNA TGTGCCAGCAGCTCCGGGACCACCTTTTTAAGCACAGATACGCAGTATTTT. Full variable domain (missing parts from reference TRBV7-9 and TRBJ2-3): DTGVSQNPRHKITKRGQNVTFRCDPISEHNRLYWYRQTLGQGPEFLTYFQNEAQLEKSRLLSDRFSAERPKGSFSTLEIQRTEQGDSAMYLCASSSGTTFLSTDTQYFGPGTRLTVL.

This clonotype was recorded a few times. CDR3 sequence (DNA): TGCGCCAGCAGCCAGGGTCGATACGGGACTAACTATGGCTACACCTTC. Translation: CASSQGRYGTNYGYTF. This chain uses TRBV4-3 with TRBJ1-2, with unresolved D. This CDR3 region has 16 residues. The germline V and J ends were trimmed by 3 bases and 0 bases, with 14 bases remaining between them. Germline V gene sequence: CDR1 LGHNA, CDR2 YSLEER.

This clonotype turned up a few times. This rearrangement joins TRBV7-9 to TRBJ2-1; no definite D call. Germline loops: CDR1 SEHNR, CDR2 FQNEAQ (reference sequence). Trimming took 4 bases from V and 9 from J, leaving 4 bases between them. The CDR3 extends over 10 amino acids. This CDR3 is CASSCSEQFF. For the CDR3, the DNA is TGTGCCAGCAGCTGTAGTGAGCAGTTCTTC.

This clonotype was seen a single time. This chain's CDR3 is CASQDQISSGGRAYEQYF. The CDR3 DNA sequence: TGTGCCAGCCAAGATCAAATTTCATCGGGGGGAAGGGCCTACGAGCAGTACTTC. J is TRBJ2-7 and V is TRBV2; 7 bases match TRBD2. Germline V CDR1 and CDR2: SNHLY, FYNNEI. V was clipped by 8 bases and J by 2 bases; unmatched bases: 21. This CDR3 has 18 residues.

This clonotype was seen at least ten times. The chain employs TRBV29-1 and TRBJ2-1; D tentatively fits TRBD1 or TRBD2 (5 bases each). This CDR3 has 14 residues. The germline CDR1 and CDR2 sequences are SQVTM and ANQGSEA. Trimming took off 6 bases at V and 4 bases at J, with 16 bases between the two ends. Here the CDR3 reads CSVRRDRTYNEQFF. The CDR3 DNA reads TGCAGCGTCCGCCGGGACCGAACTTACAATGAGCAGTTCTTC.

The CDR3 is CASSSYGRQETQYF. Written as DNA, the CDR3 is TGTGCCAGCAGCTCCTACGGGAGGCAAGAGACCCAGTACTTC. V usage is TRBV5-4 and J usage is TRBJ2-5; TRBD2 aligns across 7 bases. J lost 2 bases, V lost 3 bases, and 4 bases had no gene match. The germline gives CDR1 SGHNT, CDR2 YYREEE (reference sequence). This CDR3 is built from 14 residues.

The chain recombines TRBV7-9 with TRBJ1-1; TRBD1 agrees at 7 bases. V was clipped by 0 bases and J by 0 bases; unmatched bases: 7. Germline V CDR1 and CDR2: SEHNR, FQNEAQ (reference sequence). The CDR3 totals 17 residues. CDR3 in amino acids: CASSLAYRGQMNTEAFF. The CDR3 region has the DNA TGTGCCAGCAGCTTAGCGTACAGGGGCCAGATGAACACTGAAGCTTTCTTT.

The V call is TRBV27, the J call TRBJ1-2; D is unresolved. In germline, CDR1 is MNHEY, CDR2 SMNVEV (reference sequence). The germline V and J ends were trimmed by 5 bases and 3 bases, with 22 bases remaining between them. The CDR3 is 17 residues long. CDR3 DNA sequence: TGTGCCAGCAGTCTAAAATCGGGTGCCCTTCGTTACTATGGCTACACCTTC. Its protein product is CASSLKSGALRYYGYTF.

The chain carries TRBV4-1 and TRBJ2-1; D possibly matches TRBD1 or TRBD2 (6 bases each). The CDR3 spans 15 residues. Deletions cut 0 bases from V and 10 bases from J, with 16 bases between. CDR1 and CDR2 from the germline V gene are MGHRA and YSYEKL. Here the CDR3 DNA reads TGCGCCAGCAGCCAAGAGGAGGGGGGTCGGAGGGAGCAGTTCTTC. Protein: CASSQEEGGRREQFF.

The V and J genes are TRBV6-2 or TRBV6-3 and TRBJ2-1; perhaps TRBD2 as D (7 bases). Germline CDR1 MNHEY, CDR2 SVGEGT. The CDR3 has 13 amino acids. Between the trimmed V and J ends, which lost 8 bases and 4 bases, there was a span of 12 bases. The CDR3, as DNA: TGTGCCAGCGCGAGGGGGGGATACAATGAGCAGTTCTTC. Its protein is CASARGGYNEQFF.

CDR3 region: CASDRGENNEQFF. The CDR3, as DNA: TGTGCCAGCGACAGGGGAGAGAACAATGAGCAGTTCTTC. V gene TRBV28 combines with J gene TRBJ2-1, with TRBD1 matching over 8 bases. V dropped 8 bases and J dropped 5; count of bases not matched to a gene: 5. This CDR3 spans 13 amino acids. Germline values: CDR1 MDHEN, CDR2 SYDVKM.

The chain links TRBV20-1 to TRBJ2-4; TRBD2 aligns across 7 bases. V lost 4 bases and J lost 13; bases outside the gene matches: 19. The CDR3 has 15 residues. Germline CDR1 and CDR2: DFQATT and SNEGSKA (reference sequence). The CDR3 region has the DNA TGCAGTGCTAAGCGGCCGGGACTACAACACAATGAGCAGTACTTC. It codes for CSAKRPGLQHNEQYF.

The chain carries TRBV27 and TRBJ2-1; D possibly corresponds to TRBD2 (5 bases). Per the germline V gene, CDR1 is MNHEY and CDR2 is SMNVEV (reference sequence). The CDR3 totals 13 residues. Trimming removed 8 bases at V and 7 bases at J, with 15 bases between. The CDR3 protein is CASSRGPWNEQFF. In DNA, the CDR3 is TGTGCCAGCTCCCGCGGGCCATGGAATGAGCAGTTCTTC.

Only one count was recorded for this clonotype. The chain recombines TRBV9 with TRBJ2-2; TRBD1 is a possible D gene (6 bases). Germline lookup yields CDR1 SGDLS and CDR2 YYNGEE. The CDR3 consists of 14 residues. V lost 3 bases, J lost 5 bases, and 11 bases lay in between. CDR3 residues: CASSGQDTTGELFF. In DNA form, the CDR3 reads TGTGCCAGCAGCGGACAGGACACTACCGGGGAGCTGTTTTTT.

The chain carries TRBV4-1 and TRBJ1-6, with D possibly matching TRBD1 (6 bases). The CDR3 runs to 16 residues. Germline V gene data show CDR1 as MGHRA and CDR2 as YSYEKL. V gave up 3 bases and J gave up 6 bases, with 15 bases separating them. This chain's CDR3 is CASSQELLGGNSPLHF. DNA for the CDR3: TGCGCCAGCAGCCAGGAACTCCTAGGGGGTAATTCACCCCTCCACTTT.

The chain recombines TRBV20-1 with TRBJ2-3; a weak D match, TRBD2 (7 bases). The CDR3 consists of 15 residues. In germline, CDR1 is DFQATT, CDR2 SNEGSKA (reference sequence). Trimming shortened V by 1 base and J by 4 bases, and 15 bases separated the two germline ends. In DNA, the CDR3 is TGCAGTGCTAGAGCGGGGGGCCAACCCCCAGATACGCAGTATTTT. Its protein is CSARAGGQPPDTQYF.

The V call is TRBV7-2, the J call TRBJ2-7; 7 positions match TRBD1. Germline V gives CDR1 SGHTA, CDR2 FQGNSA. Trimming cost V 5 bases and J 1 base; bases outside gene matches: 5. This CDR3 contains 14 residues. The CDR3 spells CASSVDRASYEQYF. DNA for the CDR3: TGTGCCAGCAGCGTCGACAGGGCTTCCTACGAGCAGTACTTC.

The V gene is TRBV5-5, the J gene TRBJ2-7, with 9 bases fitting TRBD1. J was trimmed by 9 bases and V by 4 bases; bases with no gene match: 11. Per germline, CDR1 SGHKS and CDR2 YYEKEE (reference sequence). There are 14 residues in the CDR3. The CDR3 coding sequence is TGTGCCAGCAGCAGGGGACAGGGAATACTGGGGCAGTACTTC. It specifies CASSRGQGILGQYF. Drawing the rest from reference TRBV5-5 and TRBJ2-7, the complete variable domain is DAGVTQSPTHLIKTRGQQVTLRCSPISGHKSVSWYQQVLGQGPQFIFQYYEKEERGRGNFPDRFSARQFPNYSSELNVNALLLGDSALYLCASSRGQGILGQYFGPGTRLTVT.

This clonotype was picked up a small number of times. The V gene is TRBV6-5, the J gene TRBJ1-2; the D gene is possibly TRBD1 (5 bases). Germline lookup yields CDR1 MNHEY and CDR2 SVGAGI. The CDR3 spans 14 residues. V gave up 5 bases and J gave up 1 base, with 11 bases separating them. CDR3 DNA: TGTGCCAGCAGTCTACGTAGGGGTAACTATGGCTACACCTTC. This translates into CASSLRRGNYGYTF.

This chain links TRBV14 with TRBJ2-3, with D perhaps TRBD1 (6 bases). Trimming pared 0 bases from V and 5 bases from J, leaving 15 bases between. The CDR3 spans 16 residues. Germline V gene lookup returns CDR1 SGHDN and CDR2 FVKESK. The CDR3 spells CASSQDPGTIQDTQYF. The CDR3 nucleotides read TGTGCCAGCAGCCAAGACCCCGGGACAATTCAAGATACGCAGTATTTT.

In its sample, this clonotype was seen many times. The chain links TRBV29-1 to TRBJ2-3; D gene uncertain. The V gene's germline CDR1 is SQVTM and CDR2 ANQGSEA. CDR3 length: 13 residues. Trimming pared 6 bases from V and 1 base from J, leaving 11 bases between. The CDR3 sequence: CSVNDVGTDTQYF. DNA for the CDR3: TGCAGCGTAAACGATGTTGGCACAGATACGCAGTATTTT.

The chain employs TRBV6-6 and TRBJ1-1, with 7 bases identical to TRBD1. With 1 base clipped from V and 1 base from J, the junction kept 3 bases outside the gene matches. This CDR3 comprises 15 residues. Germline V gene sequence: CDR1 MNHNY, CDR2 SVGAGI (reference sequence). The CDR3 DNA is TGTGCCAGCAGTTACTTAAGACAGGGGAACACTGAAGCTTTCTTT. This gives the protein CASSYLRQGNTEAFF.

This clonotype was seen only a few times. This chain joins TRBV28 and TRBJ1-4; possibly TRBD1 for D (5 bases). The CDR3 runs to 13 residues. Per the germline V gene, CDR1 is MDHEN and CDR2 is SYDVKM. This CDR3 reads CAIGGGTNEKLFF. In nucleotides, the CDR3 is TGTGCAATCGGGGGGGGTACTAATGAAAAACTGTTTTTT.

The chain links TRBV20-1 to TRBJ2-3; D is unclear. The germline CDR1 and CDR2 sequences are DFQATT and SNEGSKA (reference sequence). The CDR3 is 14 amino acids. V was trimmed by 2 bases and J by 0 bases, leaving 9 bases between them. CDR3 sequence reads: CSARQTASTDTQYF. CDR3 sequence (DNA): TGCAGTGCTAGACAGACGGCTAGCACAGATACGCAGTATTTT.

The table lists this clonotype with a few counts. The chain carries TRBV12-3 or TRBV12-4 and TRBJ1-5; D unresolved. Trimming removed 3 bases at V and 7 bases at J, with 13 bases between. The CDR3 is 14 residues long. The CDR3 nucleotides are TGTGCCAGCAGTTTTCGTAGGGTGGGACAGCCCCAGCATTTT. Its protein product is CASSFRRVGQPQHF.

About this clonotype itself: The junction departs from the called germline gene at one end, perhaps through a read error. The V and J genes are TRBV6-1 and TRBJ2-5, with no clear D. Germline CDR1 and CDR2: MNHNS and SASEGT. The CDR3 runs 16 residues. CDR3 amino acids: CASSEWALADQGTQYF. In nucleotides, the CDR3 is TGTGCCAGCAGTGAATGGGCGTTGGCGGATCAAGGGACCCAGTACTTC.

This sequence joins TRBV7-9 and TRBJ2-1; TRBD2 agrees at 9 bases. V shed 2 bases and J 1 base; nucleotides not matched to a gene: 12. The germline gives CDR1 SEHNR, CDR2 FQNEAQ (reference sequence). The CDR3 runs to 19 residues. CDR3 sequence reads: CASSLPSGADPSSYNEQFF. DNA for the CDR3: TGTGCCAGCAGCTTACCTAGCGGGGCAGATCCCTCATCCTACAATGAGCAGTTCTTC.